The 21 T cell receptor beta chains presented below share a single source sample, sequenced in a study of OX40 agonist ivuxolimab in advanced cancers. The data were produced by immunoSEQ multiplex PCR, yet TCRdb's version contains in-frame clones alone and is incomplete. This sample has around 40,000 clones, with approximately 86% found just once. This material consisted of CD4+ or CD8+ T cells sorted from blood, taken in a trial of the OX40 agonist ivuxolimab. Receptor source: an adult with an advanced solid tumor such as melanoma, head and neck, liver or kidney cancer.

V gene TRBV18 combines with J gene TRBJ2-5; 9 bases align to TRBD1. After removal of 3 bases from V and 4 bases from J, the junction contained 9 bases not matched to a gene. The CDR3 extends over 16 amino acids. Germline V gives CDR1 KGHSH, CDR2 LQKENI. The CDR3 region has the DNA TGTGCCAGCTCACCTCGAGGGACAGGGACTGGAGAGACCCAGTACTTC. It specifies CASSPRGTGTGETQYF.

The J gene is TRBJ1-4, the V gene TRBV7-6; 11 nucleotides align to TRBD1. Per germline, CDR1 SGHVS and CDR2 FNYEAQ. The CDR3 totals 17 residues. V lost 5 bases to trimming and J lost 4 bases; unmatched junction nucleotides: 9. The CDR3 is CASSPGPGQGDNEKLFF. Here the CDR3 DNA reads TGTGCCAGCAGCCCGGGGCCGGGACAGGGGGATAATGAAAAACTGTTTTTT.

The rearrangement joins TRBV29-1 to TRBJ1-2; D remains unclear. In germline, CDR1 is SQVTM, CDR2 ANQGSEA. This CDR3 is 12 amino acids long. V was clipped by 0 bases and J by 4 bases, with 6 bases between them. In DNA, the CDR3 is TGCAGCGTTGAAGACGGTACCTATGGCTACACCTTC. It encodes CSVEDGTYGYTF.

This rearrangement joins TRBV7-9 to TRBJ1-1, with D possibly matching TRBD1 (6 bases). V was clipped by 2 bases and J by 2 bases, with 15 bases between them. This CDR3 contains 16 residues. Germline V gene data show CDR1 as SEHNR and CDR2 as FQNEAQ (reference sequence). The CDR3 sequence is CASSLYRTAPNTEAFF. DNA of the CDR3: TGTGCCAGCAGCTTATACCGGACAGCCCCTAACACTGAAGCTTTCTTT.

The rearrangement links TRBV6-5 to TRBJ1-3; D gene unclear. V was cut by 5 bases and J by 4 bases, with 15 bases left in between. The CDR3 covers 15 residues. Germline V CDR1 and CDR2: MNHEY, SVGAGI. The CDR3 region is CASSPDPWLGNTIYF. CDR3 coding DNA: TGTGCCAGCAGTCCCGACCCCTGGCTGGGAAACACCATATATTTT.

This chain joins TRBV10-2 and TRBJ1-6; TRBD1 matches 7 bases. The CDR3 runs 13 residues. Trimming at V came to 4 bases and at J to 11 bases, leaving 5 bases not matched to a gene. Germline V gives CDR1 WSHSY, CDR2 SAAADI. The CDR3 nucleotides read TGCGCCAGCAGTGTCCAGGGACAGACACCCCTCCACTTT. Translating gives CASSVQGQTPLHF.

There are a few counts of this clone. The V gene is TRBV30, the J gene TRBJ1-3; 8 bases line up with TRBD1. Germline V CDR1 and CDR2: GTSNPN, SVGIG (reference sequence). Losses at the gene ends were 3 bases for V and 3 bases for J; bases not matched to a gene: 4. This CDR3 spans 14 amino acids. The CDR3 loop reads CAWSGRGHGNTIYF. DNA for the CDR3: TGTGCCTGGAGCGGCAGGGGGCATGGAAACACCATATATTTT.

CDR3 DNA sequence: TGTGCCAGCACCCTTTTAGGGGCAGGGGGCGACTATGGCTACACCTTC. This codes for CASTLLGAGGDYGYTF. The genes are TRBV28 and TRBJ1-2; 8 nucleotides match TRBD1. There are 16 residues in the CDR3. Germline CDR1 reads MDHEN; CDR2 reads SYDVKM. V lost 7 bases and J lost 3; bases outside the gene matches: 13.

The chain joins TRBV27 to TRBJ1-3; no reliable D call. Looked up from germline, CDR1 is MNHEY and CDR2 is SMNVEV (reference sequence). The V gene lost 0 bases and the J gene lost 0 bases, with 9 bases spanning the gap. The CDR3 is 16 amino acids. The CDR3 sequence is CASSLSSGFSGNTIYF. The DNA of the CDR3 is TGTGCCAGCAGTTTATCGTCCGGGTTCTCTGGAAACACCATATATTTT.

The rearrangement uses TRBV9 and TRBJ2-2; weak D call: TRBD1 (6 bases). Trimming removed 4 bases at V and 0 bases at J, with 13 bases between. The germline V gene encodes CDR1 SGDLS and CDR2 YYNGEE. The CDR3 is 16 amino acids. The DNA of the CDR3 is TGTGCCAGCAGCCCGCCCGGACAGTCGAACACCGGGGAGCTGTTTTTT. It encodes CASSPPGQSNTGELFF.

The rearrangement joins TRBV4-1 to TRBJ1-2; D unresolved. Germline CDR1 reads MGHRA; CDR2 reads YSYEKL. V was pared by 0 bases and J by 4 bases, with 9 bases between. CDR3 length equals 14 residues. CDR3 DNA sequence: TGCGCCAGCAGCCAAGATTTATTAACCTATGGCTACACCTTC. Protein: CASSQDLLTYGYTF.

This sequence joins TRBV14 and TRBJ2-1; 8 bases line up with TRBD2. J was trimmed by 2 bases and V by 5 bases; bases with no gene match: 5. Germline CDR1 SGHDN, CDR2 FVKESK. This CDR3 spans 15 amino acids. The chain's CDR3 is CASSFLAGPYNEQFF. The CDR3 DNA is TGTGCCAGCAGCTTTCTAGCGGGCCCCTACAATGAGCAGTTCTTC. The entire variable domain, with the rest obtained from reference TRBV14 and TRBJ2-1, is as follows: EAGVTQFPSHSVIEKGQTVTLRCDPISGHDNLYWYRRVMGKEIKFLLHFVKESKQDESGMPNNRFLAERTGGTYSTLKVQPAELEDSGVYFCASSFLAGPYNEQFFGPGTRLTVL.

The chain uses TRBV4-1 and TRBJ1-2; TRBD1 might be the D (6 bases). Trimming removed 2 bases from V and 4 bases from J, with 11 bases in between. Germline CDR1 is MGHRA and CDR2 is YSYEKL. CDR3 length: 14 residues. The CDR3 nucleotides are TGCGCCAGCAGCCAACCTGGACAGACCTATGGCTACACCTTC. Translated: CASSQPGQTYGYTF.

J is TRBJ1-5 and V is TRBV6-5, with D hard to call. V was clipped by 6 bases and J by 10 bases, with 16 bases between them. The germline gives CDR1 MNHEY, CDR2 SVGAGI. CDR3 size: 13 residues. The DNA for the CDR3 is TGTGCCAGCAGGATCAGTGAGCGGCGTCCCCAGCATTTT. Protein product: CASRISERRPQHF.

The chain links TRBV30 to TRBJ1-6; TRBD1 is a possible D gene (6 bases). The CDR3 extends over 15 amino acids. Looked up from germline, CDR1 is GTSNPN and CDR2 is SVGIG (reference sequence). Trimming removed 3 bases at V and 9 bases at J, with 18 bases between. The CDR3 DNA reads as TGTGCCTGGAGCAAGACCAGAGGACAGTTTTCACCCCTCCACTTT. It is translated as CAWSKTRGQFSPLHF.

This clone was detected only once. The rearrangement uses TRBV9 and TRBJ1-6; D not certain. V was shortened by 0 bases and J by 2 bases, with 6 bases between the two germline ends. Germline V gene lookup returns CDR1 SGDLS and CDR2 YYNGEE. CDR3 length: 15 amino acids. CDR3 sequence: CASSVAGTYNSPLHF. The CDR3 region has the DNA TGTGCCAGCAGCGTAGCGGGGACCTATAATTCACCCCTCCACTTT.

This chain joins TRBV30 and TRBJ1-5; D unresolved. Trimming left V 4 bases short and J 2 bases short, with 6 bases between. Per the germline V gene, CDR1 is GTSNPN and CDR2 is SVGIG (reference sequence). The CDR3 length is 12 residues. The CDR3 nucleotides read TGTGCCTGGAAACGTGGCAATCAGCCCCAGCATTTT. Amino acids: CAWKRGNQPQHF.

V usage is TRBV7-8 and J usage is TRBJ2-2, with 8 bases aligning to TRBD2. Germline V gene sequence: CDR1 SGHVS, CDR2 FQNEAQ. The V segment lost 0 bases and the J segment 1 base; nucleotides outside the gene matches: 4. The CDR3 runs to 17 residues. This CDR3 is CASSLARGRLNTGELFF. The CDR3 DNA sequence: TGTGCCAGCAGCTTAGCCCGCGGGAGGCTGAACACCGGGGAGCTGTTTTTT.

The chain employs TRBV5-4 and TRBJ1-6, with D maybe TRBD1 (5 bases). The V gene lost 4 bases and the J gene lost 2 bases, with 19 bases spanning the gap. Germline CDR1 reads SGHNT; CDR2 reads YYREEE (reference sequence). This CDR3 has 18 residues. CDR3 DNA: TGTGCCAGCAGCCCACGGACGGCCTCGGGGCCCTATAATTCACCCCTCCACTTT. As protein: CASSPRTASGPYNSPLHF.

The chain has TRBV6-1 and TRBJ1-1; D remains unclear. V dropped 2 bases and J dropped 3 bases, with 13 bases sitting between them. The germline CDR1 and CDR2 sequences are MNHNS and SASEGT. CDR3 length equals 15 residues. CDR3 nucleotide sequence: TGTGCCAGCAGTGAAACCGCGAACCCCTACACTGAAGCTTTCTTT. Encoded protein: CASSETANPYTEAFF.

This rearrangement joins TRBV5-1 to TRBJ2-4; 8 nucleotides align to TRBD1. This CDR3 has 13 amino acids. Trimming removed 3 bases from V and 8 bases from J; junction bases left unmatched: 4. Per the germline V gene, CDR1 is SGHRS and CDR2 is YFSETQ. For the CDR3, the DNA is TGCGCCAGCAGCTCACAGGGGGAGGACATTCAGTACTTC. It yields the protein CASSSQGEDIQYF.